The clone carrying this TCR beta chain was detected once. The record originates from a study of T cell responses to AZD1222 COVID-19 vaccine. The V gene's germline CDR1 is SGHTA and CDR2 FQGNSA. Trimming cost V 2 bases and J 6 bases, with 9 bases left between them. The CDR3 consists of 13 residues. Here immunoSEQ multiplex PCR was the method, and the copy in TCRdb shows in-frame clones only, minus some. The sample holds more than 95,000 clones; 70% to 85% are singletons and the top ten take about a quarter. Both about-4-week and about-12-week second-dose recipients were combined. The sample here was peripheral blood, taken 28 days after the second AZD1222 dose. This receptor was identified in an adult who received the AZD1222 COVID-19 vaccine. The rearrangement joins TRBV7-2 to TRBJ2-3; a possible D gene is TRBD2 (6 bases). The CDR3 sequence is CASSLFLADTQYF. Here the CDR3 DNA reads TGTGCCAGCAGCTTATTCCTAGCGGATACGCAGTATTTT.